This entry lists 28 T cell receptor beta chains sequenced from one sample in a study of T cell repertoires in cytomegalovirus infection (dated by TCRdb to between 2019 and 2020). The data were produced on an Illumina HiSeq 1500. TCRdb redid the processing of the public reads, applying fastp at Q25 and MiXCR, and retained in-frame beta chains. Each entry merges the rows of one CDR3 protein and shows their most common DNA and genes. The sample table holds 200,000 to 300,000 distinct CDR3 sequences, of which 12% to 15% were seen once. The ten largest clones represent roughly 9.7% of the sample. Sequences were obtained from PBMCs. The origin of the receptors is a human donor in good health (CMV status not recorded). Some clones in this sample may be carry-over from other donors' samples.

This clonotype was counted at least ten times. The rearrangement joins TRBV4-3 to TRBJ1-4, with a possible D match to TRBD1 (5 bases). Trimming removed 4 bases from V and 6 bases from J, with 15 bases in between. CDR3 length: 15 residues. Germline V gene lookup returns CDR1 LGHNA and CDR2 YSLEER. The CDR3 bases are TGCGCCAGCAGCCCGACCGGGACCGCTGATGAAAAACTGTTTTTT. This encodes CASSPTGTADEKLFF.

This clonotype was detected only a few times. The chain is built from TRBV7-9 and TRBJ1-2, with D possibly matching TRBD1 (5 bases). V was shortened by 6 bases and J by 5 bases, with 13 bases between the two germline ends. There are 13 residues in the CDR3. Germline CDR1 reads SEHNR; CDR2 reads FQNEAQ (reference sequence). CDR3 in DNA: TGTGCCAGCAGACCGGCGGACACGTATGGCTACACCTTC. Its protein product is CASRPADTYGYTF.

This clonotype has at least ten counts. The chain joins TRBV7-2 to TRBJ2-1, with D possibly matching TRBD2 (5 bases). V lost 0 bases to trimming and J lost 7 bases, with 13 bases between them. This CDR3 has 15 residues. The germline V gene encodes CDR1 SGHTA and CDR2 FQGNSA. This CDR3 reads CASSLAAYGVNEQFF. Here the CDR3 DNA reads TGTGCCAGCAGCTTAGCGGCCTACGGGGTGAATGAGCAGTTCTTC.

V is TRBV2 and J is TRBJ2-3, with 10 bases that match TRBD2. The V gene's germline CDR1 is SNHLY and CDR2 FYNNEI. J was trimmed by 7 bases and V by 6 bases; bases with no gene match: 10. This CDR3 comprises 15 residues. The CDR3 loop reads CASSPTSGRSNTQYF. As DNA, the CDR3 is TGTGCCAGCAGCCCGACTAGCGGGCGATCAAATACGCAGTATTTT. Together with reference TRBV2 and TRBJ2-3, the CDR3 gives the full variable domain: EPEVTQTPSHQVTQMGQEVILRCVPISNHLYFYWYRQILGQKVEFLVSFYNNEISEKSEIFDDQFSVERPDGSNFTLKIRSTKLEDSAMYFCASSPTSGRSNTQYFGPGTRLTVL.

This sequence joins TRBV6-5 and TRBJ1-1; D gene uncertain. The V gene's germline CDR1 is MNHEY and CDR2 SVGAGI. This CDR3 has 16 amino acids. V lost 0 bases and J lost 0, with 11 bases in between. The CDR3 bases are TGTGCCAGCAGTTACTCGGAGTTTGGGTTGAACACTGAAGCTTTCTTT. Encoded protein: CASSYSEFGLNTEAFF.

The chain links TRBV28 to TRBJ2-2, with TRBD1 identical over 9 bases. Trimming cost V 5 bases and J 4 bases; bases outside gene matches: 17. The germline V gene has CDR1 MDHEN and CDR2 SYDVKM. CDR3 size: 19 residues. In DNA form, the CDR3 reads TGTGCCAGCAGTCCCCCTCCCCCGGGACAGGGTATCTTCACCGGGGAGCTGTTTTTT. Translating it yields CASSPPPPGQGIFTGELFF.

This clonotype was detected ten times or more. This CDR3 is CASSLEGAYGYTF. The DNA of the CDR3 is TGTGCCAGCAGCTTAGAGGGGGCTTATGGCTACACCTTC. The chain recombines TRBV7-2 with TRBJ1-2; 7 bases match TRBD1. V shed 1 base, J shed 5 bases, and the junction held 1 base outside the gene matches. The CDR3 extends over 13 amino acids. The V gene's germline CDR1 is SGHTA and CDR2 FQGNSA.

This clonotype was observed at least ten times. The gene calls are TRBV7-9 and TRBJ2-3; 7 bases fit TRBD1. The CDR3 length is 18 residues. The trim removed 5 bases at V and 2 bases at J, leaving 16 bases unmatched. Germline assignment: CDR1 SEHNR and CDR2 FQNEAQ (reference sequence). CDR3 loop: CASSPLDRVWESTDTQYF. The DNA for the CDR3 is TGTGCCAGCAGCCCCCTAGACAGGGTTTGGGAATCCACAGATACGCAGTATTTT.

The table lists this clonotype with a few counts. The chain couples TRBV12-3 or TRBV12-4 to TRBJ2-1; D might be TRBD2 (6 bases). The CDR3 loop spans 16 amino acids. Trimming took 9 bases from V and 6 from J, leaving 24 bases between them. CDR3 nucleotide sequence: TGTGCCAGTTCATCCTCGGGACTCCGGATTCTCAATGAGCAGTTCTTC. Its protein is CASSSSGLRILNEQFF.

This clonotype has ten or more counts. V and J are TRBV20-1 and TRBJ1-1; 11 bases are shared with TRBD1. The V and J ends lost 5 bases and 5 bases, in that order; junction bases with no gene match: 4. This CDR3 has 13 amino acids. From germline, CDR1 is DFQATT and CDR2 SNEGSKA (reference sequence). The CDR3 DNA follows: TGCAGTGCTCCTAGGGACAGGGGGACTGAAGCTTTCTTT. Its protein is CSAPRDRGTEAFF.

This clonotype was counted at least ten times. The V and J genes are TRBV7-8 and TRBJ1-4; D perhaps matches TRBD1 (6 bases). Between the trimmed V and J ends, which lost 5 bases and 5 bases, there was a span of 12 bases. The CDR3 spans 14 residues. CDR1 is SGHVS and CDR2 is FQNEAQ in the germline V gene. The CDR3 DNA reads TGTGCCAGCAGCCCAAACAGGGAGAATGAAAAACTGTTTTTT. As protein: CASSPNRENEKLFF.

J is TRBJ2-5 and V is TRBV5-5; the D call may be TRBD1 or TRBD2 (6 bases each). CDR1 and CDR2 (germline): SGHKS, YYEKEE (reference sequence). Deletions cut 4 bases from V and 5 bases from J, with 15 bases between. CDR3 length equals 14 residues. As DNA, the CDR3 is TGTGCCAGCAGCGTACAGGGCGCGGGGGAGACCCAGTACTTC. This encodes CASSVQGAGETQYF.

This clonotype has just a few counts. This chain joins TRBV3-1 and TRBJ2-3; D gene unclear. V was clipped by 1 base and J by 0 bases, with 11 bases between them. This CDR3 is 16 amino acids long. The germline V gene has CDR1 LGHDT and CDR2 YNNKEL (reference sequence). The CDR3 nucleotides read TGTGCCAGCAGCCAAGTACCACCTCCTAGCACAGATACGCAGTATTTT. It encodes CASSQVPPPSTDTQYF.

The chain uses TRBV20-1 and TRBJ2-3; perhaps TRBD2 as D (6 bases). There are 15 residues in the CDR3. Trimming cost V 0 bases and J 2 bases, with 12 bases left between them. CDR1 is DFQATT and CDR2 is SNEGSKA in the germline V gene (reference sequence). The CDR3 DNA is TGCAGTGCTAGAGAGGGCGGGACGATCACAGATACGCAGTATTTT. Translated: CSAREGGTITDTQYF.

This clonotype rates as medium-sized. This chain joins TRBV7-2 and TRBJ2-7; D may be TRBD2 (5 bases). The V and J ends lost 5 bases and 0 bases respectively, with 14 bases between them. Germline CDR1 reads SGHTA; CDR2 reads FQGNSA. There are 15 residues in the CDR3. The CDR3 sequence is CASSRSAQSSYEQYF. The CDR3 DNA sequence: TGTGCCAGCAGCCGTAGCGCTCAGAGCTCCTACGAGCAGTACTTC.

A few counts support this clonotype. The chain joins TRBV5-6 to TRBJ2-2; the match to TRBD2 covers 12 bases. CDR1 SGHDT and CDR2 YYEEEE come from the germline V gene. The CDR3 is 17 residues long. V shed 4 bases and J 5 bases; nucleotides not matched to a gene: 9. CDR3 bases: TGTGCCAGCAGCCCCTCCGGGACTAGCGGGCCTACCGGGGAGCTGTTTTTT. Its protein is CASSPSGTSGPTGELFF.

This clonotype was seen many times. The chain links TRBV7-2 to TRBJ2-7, with TRBD1 matching 12 bases. J lost 1 base, V lost 2 bases, and 9 bases had no gene match. Germline V CDR1 and CDR2: SGHTA, FQGNSA. The CDR3 extends over 18 amino acids. The CDR3 loop reads CASSLWDRGLEGSYEQYF. As DNA, the CDR3 is TGTGCCAGCAGCTTATGGGACAGGGGGCTGGAGGGGTCCTACGAGCAGTACTTC.

This clonotype was recorded a few times. The rearrangement links TRBV2 to TRBJ2-7; D is tentatively TRBD1 or TRBD2 (5 bases each). V lost 7 bases and J 4 bases, leaving 14 bases between the germline ends. Germline CDR1 reads SNHLY; CDR2 reads FYNNEI. The CDR3 extends over 13 amino acids. This CDR3 is CASTVRDRYEQYF. The CDR3 region has the DNA TGTGCCAGCACTGTCCGGGACCGATACGAGCAGTACTTC.

The gene calls are TRBV7-2 and TRBJ1-5; a weak D match, TRBD1 (6 bases). The V gene's germline CDR1 is SGHTA and CDR2 FQGNSA. Trimming left V 5 bases short and J 0 bases short, with 14 bases between. CDR3 length equals 16 residues. The CDR3 sequence is CASSLQGGYSNQPQHF. In DNA form, the CDR3 reads TGTGCCAGCAGCCTACAGGGCGGTTATAGCAATCAGCCCCAGCATTTT.

This clonotype was recorded at least ten times. DNA for the CDR3: TGCAGCGTCGATACAGGGAGAGGTGGCTACACCTTC. This translates into CSVDTGRGGYTF. The chain couples TRBV29-1 to TRBJ1-2; a possible D gene is TRBD1 (6 bases). The CDR3 is made up of 12 amino acids. The V and J ends lost 6 bases and 7 bases respectively, with 15 bases between them. Germline CDR1 reads SQVTM; CDR2 reads ANQGSEA.

CDR3 region: CSGNLQGAAFF. The CDR3 nucleotides are TGCAGCGGGAACCTACAGGGCGCAGCTTTCTTT. This chain connects TRBV29-1 to TRBJ1-1, with a weak D call TRBD1 (6 bases). The CDR3 runs to 11 residues. The germline V gene encodes CDR1 SQVTM and CDR2 ANQGSEA. V was pared by 7 bases and J by 10 bases, with 16 bases between.

This clonotype was observed a few times. The gene calls are TRBV12-3 or TRBV12-4 and TRBJ2-7, with D uncertain. The CDR3 is 13 residues long. V lost 3 bases to trimming and J lost 2 bases, with 8 bases between them. The CDR3 coding sequence is TGTGCCAGCAGTTTGGGGTCCGCCTACGAGCAGTACTTC. Translation: CASSLGSAYEQYF.

This clonotype was picked up many times. This sequence joins TRBV19 and TRBJ1-2, with TRBD1 as a possible D gene (6 bases). The ends were cut back, 7 bases at V and 4 bases at J, with 19 bases in the middle. This CDR3 comprises 15 residues. Germline V gives CDR1 LNHDA, CDR2 SQIVND (reference sequence). CDR3 in DNA: TGTGCCAGTACCCCCCTCCCAGGGGATACCTATGGCTACACCTTC. Protein: CASTPLPGDTYGYTF.

The V call is TRBV2, the J call TRBJ2-1; 8 nucleotides line up with TRBD1. Germline values: CDR1 SNHLY, CDR2 FYNNEI. This CDR3 comprises 15 residues. The J segment lost 6 bases and the V segment lost 5 bases, leaving 9 bases of the junction unmatched. The CDR3 coding sequence is TGTGCCAGCAGTCAGGACAGGGAGATAGCCAATGAGCAGTTCTTC. This sequence encodes CASSQDREIANEQFF. The whole variable domain, remainder taken from reference TRBV2 and TRBJ2-1, is EPEVTQTPSHQVTQMGQEVILRCVPISNHLYFYWYRQILGQKVEFLVSFYNNEISEKSEIFDDQFSVERPDGSNFTLKIRSTKLEDSAMYFCASSQDREIANEQFFGPGTRLTVL.

This clonotype was seen more than once but under ten times. This rearrangement joins TRBV6-5 to TRBJ2-2; D is unclear. The germline V gene has CDR1 MNHEY and CDR2 SVGAGI. The germline V and J ends were trimmed by 6 bases and 4 bases, with 9 bases remaining between them. This CDR3 region has 13 residues. CDR3 in DNA: TGTGCCAGCAGGCCAGCAGGCACCGGGGAGCTGTTTTTT. Translating gives CASRPAGTGELFF.

This clonotype was picked up many times. The rearrangement joins TRBV12-3 or TRBV12-4 to TRBJ2-3; 10 bases map to TRBD2. The CDR3 extends over 16 amino acids. The V gene end was trimmed by 6 bases and the J gene end by 2 bases; junction bases not matched to a gene: 8. The CDR3 reads CASSKGLAASTDTQYF. The CDR3 DNA reads as TGTGCCAGCAGCAAAGGACTAGCGGCGTCCACAGATACGCAGTATTTT.

This clonotype was picked up many times. CDR3 DNA: TGTGCCAGCAGCCGAAGCGTGGGGCAGGCCACAGATACGCAGTATTTT. Its protein product is CASSRSVGQATDTQYF. The chain carries TRBV7-6 and TRBJ2-3, with a tentative D call TRBD1 (5 bases). This CDR3 spans 16 amino acids. V was pared by 5 bases and J by 2 bases, with 17 bases between. CDR1 SGHVS and CDR2 FNYEAQ come from the germline V gene.

This clonotype was counted a few times. The genes are TRBV5-6 and TRBJ1-6, with unresolved D. Germline-derived CDR1 and CDR2 are SGHDT and YYEEEE. The ends were cut back, 0 bases at V and 14 bases at J, with 12 bases in the middle. This CDR3 is 13 amino acids long. The CDR3 sequence is CASSLDRSPSLHF. The CDR3 DNA sequence: TGTGCCAGCAGCTTGGATCGGTCGCCCTCCCTCCACTTT.